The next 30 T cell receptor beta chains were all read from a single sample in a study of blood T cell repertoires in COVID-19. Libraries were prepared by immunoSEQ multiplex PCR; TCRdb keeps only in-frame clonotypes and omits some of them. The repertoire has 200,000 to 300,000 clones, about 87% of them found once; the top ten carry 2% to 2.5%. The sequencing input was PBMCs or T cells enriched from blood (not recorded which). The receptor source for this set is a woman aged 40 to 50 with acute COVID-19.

The CDR3 DNA follows: TGTGCTAGTGGTTTGGACGGTGCCTACGAGCAGTACTTC. This sequence encodes CASGLDGAYEQYF. The chain has TRBV12-5 and TRBJ2-7; D call uncertain. This CDR3 comprises 13 residues. V was pared by 1 base and J by 2 bases, with 6 bases between. Per germline, CDR1 LGHNT and CDR2 FRNRAP.

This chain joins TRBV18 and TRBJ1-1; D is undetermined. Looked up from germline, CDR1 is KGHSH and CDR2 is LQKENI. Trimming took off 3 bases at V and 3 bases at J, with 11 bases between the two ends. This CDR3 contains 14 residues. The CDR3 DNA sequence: TGTGCCAGCTCACCCACGGGAAGGGACACTGAAGCTTTCTTT. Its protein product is CASSPTGRDTEAFF.

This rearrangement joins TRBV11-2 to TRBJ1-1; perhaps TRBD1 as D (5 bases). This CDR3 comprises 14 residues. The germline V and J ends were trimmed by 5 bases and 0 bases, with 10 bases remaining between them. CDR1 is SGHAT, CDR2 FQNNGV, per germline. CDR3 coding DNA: TGTGCCAGCAGCCAGACAGCCATGAACACTGAAGCTTTCTTT. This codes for CASSQTAMNTEAFF.

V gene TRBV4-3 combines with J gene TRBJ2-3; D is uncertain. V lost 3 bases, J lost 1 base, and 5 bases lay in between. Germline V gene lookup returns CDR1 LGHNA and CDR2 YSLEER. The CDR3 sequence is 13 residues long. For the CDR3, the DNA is TGCGCCAGCAGCCACCCAGGCACAGATACGCAGTATTTT. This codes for CASSHPGTDTQYF.

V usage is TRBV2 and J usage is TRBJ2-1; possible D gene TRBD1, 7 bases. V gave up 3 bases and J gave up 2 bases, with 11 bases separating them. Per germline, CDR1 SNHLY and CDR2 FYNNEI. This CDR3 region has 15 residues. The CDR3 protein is CASSEAGGTYNEQFF. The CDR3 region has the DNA TGTGCCAGCAGTGAGGCAGGGGGGACCTACAATGAGCAGTTCTTC.

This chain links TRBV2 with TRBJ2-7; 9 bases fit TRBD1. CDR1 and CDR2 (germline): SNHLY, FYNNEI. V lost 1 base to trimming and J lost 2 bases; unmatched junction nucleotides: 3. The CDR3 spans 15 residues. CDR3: CASSEDWTGAYEQYF. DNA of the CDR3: TGTGCCAGCAGTGAAGATTGGACAGGGGCCTACGAGCAGTACTTC. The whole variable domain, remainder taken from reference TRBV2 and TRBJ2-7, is EPEVTQTPSHQVTQMGQEVILRCVPISNHLYFYWYRQILGQKVEFLVSFYNNEISEKSEIFDDQFSVERPDGSNFTLKIRSTKLEDSAMYFCASSEDWTGAYEQYFGPGTRLTVT.

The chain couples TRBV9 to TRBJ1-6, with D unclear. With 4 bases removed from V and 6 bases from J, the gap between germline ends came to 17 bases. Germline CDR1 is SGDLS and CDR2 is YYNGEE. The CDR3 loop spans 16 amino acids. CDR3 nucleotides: TGTGCCAGCAGCCCCCCGTACTCTAGTGGTAATTCACCCCTCCACTTT. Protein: CASSPPYSSGNSPLHF.

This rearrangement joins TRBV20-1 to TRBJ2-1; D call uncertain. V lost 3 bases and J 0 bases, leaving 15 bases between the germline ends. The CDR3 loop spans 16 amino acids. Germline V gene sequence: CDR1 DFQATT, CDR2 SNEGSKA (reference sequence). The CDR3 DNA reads TGCAGTGCTAGTCCCACCCTGGCGGTCTCCTACAATGAGCAGTTCTTC. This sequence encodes CSASPTLAVSYNEQFF.

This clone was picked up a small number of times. CDR3 region: CASSLGGSFRSGANVLTF. Here the CDR3 DNA reads TGTGCCAGCAGCTTGGGGGGCAGTTTCCGCTCTGGGGCCAACGTCCTGACTTTC. J is TRBJ2-6 and V is TRBV5-6; the D gene is possibly TRBD1 (5 bases). The length of the CDR3 is 18 residues. V lost 0 bases to trimming and J lost 0 bases, with 13 bases between them. The germline gives CDR1 SGHDT, CDR2 YYEEEE.

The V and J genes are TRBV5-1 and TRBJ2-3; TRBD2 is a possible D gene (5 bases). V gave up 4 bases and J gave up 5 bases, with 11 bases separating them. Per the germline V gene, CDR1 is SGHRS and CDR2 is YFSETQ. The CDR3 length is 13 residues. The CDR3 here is CASSTLRGDTQYF. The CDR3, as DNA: TGCGCCAGCAGCACCCTTCGGGGAGATACGCAGTATTTT.

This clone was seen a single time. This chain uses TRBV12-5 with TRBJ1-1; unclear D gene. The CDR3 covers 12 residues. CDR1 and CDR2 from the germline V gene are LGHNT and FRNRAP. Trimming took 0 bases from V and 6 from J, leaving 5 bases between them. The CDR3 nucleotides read TGTGCTAGTGGTTTGGTAAGCTCTGAAGCTTTCTTT. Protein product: CASGLVSSEAFF.

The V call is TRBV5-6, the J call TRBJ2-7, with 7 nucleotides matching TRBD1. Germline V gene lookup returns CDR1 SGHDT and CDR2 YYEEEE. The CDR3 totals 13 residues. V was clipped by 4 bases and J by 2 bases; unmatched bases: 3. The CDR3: CASSTGTAYEQYF. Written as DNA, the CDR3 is TGTGCCAGCAGCACCGGGACAGCCTACGAGCAGTACTTC.

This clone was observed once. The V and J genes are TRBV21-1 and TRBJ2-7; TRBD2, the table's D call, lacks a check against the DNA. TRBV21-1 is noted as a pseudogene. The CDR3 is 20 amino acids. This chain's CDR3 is CASSKGGGNNRAVQIYEQYV. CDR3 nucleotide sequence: TGTGCCAGCAGCAAAGGCGGGGGTAATAACAGGGCCGTCCAGATCTACGAGCAGTACGTC.

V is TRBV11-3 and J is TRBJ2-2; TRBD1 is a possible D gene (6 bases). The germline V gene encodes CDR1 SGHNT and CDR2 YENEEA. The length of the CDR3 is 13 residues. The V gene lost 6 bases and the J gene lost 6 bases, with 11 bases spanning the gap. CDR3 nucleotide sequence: TGTGCCAGCAGACCAGGGGTTTCCGGGGAGCTGTTTTTT. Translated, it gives CASRPGVSGELFF. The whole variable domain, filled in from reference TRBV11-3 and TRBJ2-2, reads EAGVVQSPRYKIIEKKQPVAFWCNPISGHNTLYWYLQNLGQGPELLIRYENEEAVDDSQLPKDRFSAERLKGVDSTLKIQPAELGDSAVYLCASRPGVSGELFFGEGSRLTVL.

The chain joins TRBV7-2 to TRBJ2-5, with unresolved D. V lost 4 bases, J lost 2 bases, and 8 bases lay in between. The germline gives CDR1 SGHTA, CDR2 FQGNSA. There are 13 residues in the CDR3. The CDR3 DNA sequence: TGTGCCAGCAGCTCCGGGTCGCAAGAGACCCAGTACTTC. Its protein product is CASSSGSQETQYF.

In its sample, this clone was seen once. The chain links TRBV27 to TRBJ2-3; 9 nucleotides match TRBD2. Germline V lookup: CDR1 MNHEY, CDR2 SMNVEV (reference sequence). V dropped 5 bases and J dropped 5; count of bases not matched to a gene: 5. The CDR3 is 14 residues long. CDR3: CASSPSSGGDTQYF. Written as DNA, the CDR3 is TGTGCCAGCAGTCCTAGTAGCGGGGGAGATACGCAGTATTTT.

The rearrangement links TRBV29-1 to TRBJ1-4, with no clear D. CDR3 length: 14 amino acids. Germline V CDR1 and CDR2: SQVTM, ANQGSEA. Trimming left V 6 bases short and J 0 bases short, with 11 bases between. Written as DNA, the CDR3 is TGCAGCGTCCGTAACAGAGCAACTAATGAAAAACTGTTTTTT. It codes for CSVRNRATNEKLFF.

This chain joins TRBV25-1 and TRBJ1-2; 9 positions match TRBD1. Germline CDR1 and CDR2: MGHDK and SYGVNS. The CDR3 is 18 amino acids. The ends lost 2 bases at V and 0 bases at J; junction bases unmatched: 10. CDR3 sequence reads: CASSEIQLTGGSNYGYTF. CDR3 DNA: TGTGCCAGCAGTGAAATACAGTTGACAGGGGGGTCTAACTATGGCTACACCTTC.

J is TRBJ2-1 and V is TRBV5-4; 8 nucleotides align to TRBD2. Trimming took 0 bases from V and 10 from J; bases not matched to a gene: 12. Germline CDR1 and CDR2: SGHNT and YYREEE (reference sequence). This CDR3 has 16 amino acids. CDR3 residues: CASSLGSSGGLGEQFF. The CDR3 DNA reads TGTGCCAGCAGCTTGGGTTCCAGCGGGGGCCTTGGGGAGCAGTTCTTC.

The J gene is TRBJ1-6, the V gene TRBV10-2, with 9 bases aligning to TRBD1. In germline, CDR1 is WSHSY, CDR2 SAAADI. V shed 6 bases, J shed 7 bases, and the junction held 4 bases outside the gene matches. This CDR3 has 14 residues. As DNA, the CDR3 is TGCGCCAGCAGACAGGGGGCTAGAAATTCACCCCTCCACTTT. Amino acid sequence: CASRQGARNSPLHF.

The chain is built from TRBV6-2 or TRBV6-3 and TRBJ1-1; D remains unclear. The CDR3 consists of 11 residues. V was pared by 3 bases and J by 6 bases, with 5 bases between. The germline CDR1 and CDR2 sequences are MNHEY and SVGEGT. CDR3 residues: CASSYRSEAFF. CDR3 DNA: TGTGCCAGCAGTTATCGTTCTGAAGCTTTCTTT.

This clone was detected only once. CDR3 in DNA: TGTGCCAGCACTAGGACAGGGTATGGCTACACCTTC. Translation: CASTRTGYGYTF. The V gene is TRBV12-3 or TRBV12-4, the J gene TRBJ1-2, with 8 bases matching TRBD1. The CDR3 is made up of 12 amino acids. With V trimmed by 7 bases and J by 5 bases, 3 bases remained unmatched.

The CDR3 here is CASRPREGLVNEQFF. The CDR3 DNA is TGTGCCAGCAGGCCCCGGGAGGGCCTGGTAAATGAGCAGTTCTTC. The V and J genes are TRBV6-4 and TRBJ2-1, with 8 nucleotides matching TRBD2. The germline CDR1 and CDR2 sequences are MRHNA and SNTAGT. V lost 6 bases, J lost 7 bases, and 11 bases stayed unmatched. The CDR3 runs to 15 residues.

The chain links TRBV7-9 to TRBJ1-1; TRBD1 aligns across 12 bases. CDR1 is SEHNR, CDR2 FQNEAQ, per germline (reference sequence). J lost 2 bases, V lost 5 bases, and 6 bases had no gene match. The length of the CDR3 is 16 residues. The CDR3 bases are TGTGCCAGCAGCCTCGGGGACAGGGGGCGCAACACTGAAGCTTTCTTT. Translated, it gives CASSLGDRGRNTEAFF.

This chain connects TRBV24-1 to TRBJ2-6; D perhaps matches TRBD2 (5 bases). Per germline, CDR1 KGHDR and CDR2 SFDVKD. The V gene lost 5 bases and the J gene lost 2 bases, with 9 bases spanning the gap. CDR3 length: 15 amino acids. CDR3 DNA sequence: TGTGCCACCAGTGTTGGAGGACCTGGGGCCAACGTCCTGACTTTC. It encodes CATSVGGPGANVLTF.

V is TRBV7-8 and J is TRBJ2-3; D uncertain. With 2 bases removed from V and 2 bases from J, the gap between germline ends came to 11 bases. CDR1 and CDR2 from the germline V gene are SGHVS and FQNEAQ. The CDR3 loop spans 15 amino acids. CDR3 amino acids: CASSLFGSDTDTQYF. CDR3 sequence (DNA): TGTGCCAGCAGCTTATTCGGGTCCGACACAGATACGCAGTATTTT. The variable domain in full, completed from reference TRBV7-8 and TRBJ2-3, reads GAGVSQSPRYKVAKRGQDVALRCDPISGHVSLFWYQQALGQGPEFLTYFQNEAQLDKSGLPSDRFFAERPEGSVSTLKIQRTQQEDSAVYLCASSLFGSDTDTQYFGPGTRLTVL.

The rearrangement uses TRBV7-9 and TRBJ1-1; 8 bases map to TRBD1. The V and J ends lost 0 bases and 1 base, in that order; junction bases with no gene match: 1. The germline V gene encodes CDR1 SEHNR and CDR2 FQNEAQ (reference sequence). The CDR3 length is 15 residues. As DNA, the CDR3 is TGTGCCAGCAGCTTAGCGGGGACAGGGAACACTGAAGCTTTCTTT. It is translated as CASSLAGTGNTEAFF.

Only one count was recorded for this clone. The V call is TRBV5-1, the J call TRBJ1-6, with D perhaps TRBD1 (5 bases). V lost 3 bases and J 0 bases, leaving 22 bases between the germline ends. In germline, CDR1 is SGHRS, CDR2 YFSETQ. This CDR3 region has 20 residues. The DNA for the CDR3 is TGCGCCAGCAGCTCACATCGGTCCGGACACGCAAGCTCCTATAATTCACCCCTCCACTTT. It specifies CASSSHRSGHASSYNSPLHF.

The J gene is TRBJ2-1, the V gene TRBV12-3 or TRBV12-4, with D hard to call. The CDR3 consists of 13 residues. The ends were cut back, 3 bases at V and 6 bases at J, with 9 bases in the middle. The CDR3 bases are TGTGCCAGCAGTTTCGGTAAACCCAATGAGCAGTTCTTC. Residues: CASSFGKPNEQFF.

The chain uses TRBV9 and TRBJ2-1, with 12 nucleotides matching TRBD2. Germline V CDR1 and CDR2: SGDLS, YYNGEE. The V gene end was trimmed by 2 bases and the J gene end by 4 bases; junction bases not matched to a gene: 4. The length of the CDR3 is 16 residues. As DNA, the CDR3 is TGTGCCAGCAGCGTCCGAACTAGCGGGGGGTACAATGAGCAGTTCTTC. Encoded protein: CASSVRTSGGYNEQFF.